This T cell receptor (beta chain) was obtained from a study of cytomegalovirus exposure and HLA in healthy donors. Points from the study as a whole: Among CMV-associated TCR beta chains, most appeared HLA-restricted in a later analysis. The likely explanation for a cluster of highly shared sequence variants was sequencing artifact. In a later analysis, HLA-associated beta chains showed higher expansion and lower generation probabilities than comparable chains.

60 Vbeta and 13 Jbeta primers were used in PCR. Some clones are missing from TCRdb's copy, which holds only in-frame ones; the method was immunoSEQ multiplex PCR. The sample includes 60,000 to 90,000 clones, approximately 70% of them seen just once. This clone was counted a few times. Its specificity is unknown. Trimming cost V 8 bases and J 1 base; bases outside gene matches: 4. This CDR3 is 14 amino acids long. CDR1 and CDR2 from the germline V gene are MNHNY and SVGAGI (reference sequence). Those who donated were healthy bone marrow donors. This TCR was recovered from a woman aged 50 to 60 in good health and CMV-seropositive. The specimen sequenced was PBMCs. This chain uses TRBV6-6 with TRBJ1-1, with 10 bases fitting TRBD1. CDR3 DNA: TGTGCCAGCGGACGGGACAGGGGGAACACTGAAGCTTTCTTT. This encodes CASGRDRGNTEAFF.